A single sample is the source of the 25 T cell receptor beta chains below, sequenced in a study of blood T cell repertoires in COVID-19. Profiled with immunoSEQ multiplex PCR; TCRdb holds only in-frame clones, not every one. Here the sample spans 65,000 to 90,000 clones, about 83% being singletons. The specimen was peripheral blood. Receptors originate from a woman aged 60-70 years with acute or convalescent COVID-19.

J is TRBJ2-3 and V is TRBV7-9; a possible D gene is TRBD1 (6 bases). Germline-derived CDR1 and CDR2 are SEHNR and FQNEAQ (reference sequence). V was clipped by 4 bases and J by 4 bases, with 27 bases between them. The CDR3 has 19 amino acids. CDR3 nucleotides: TGTGCCAGCAGCTCGACCCCCGGGCAGGGGATTTTGAAGGCAGATACGCAGTATTTT. Translating gives CASSSTPGQGILKADTQYF.

V gene TRBV10-2 combines with J gene TRBJ2-5; 7 bases match TRBD1. This CDR3 spans 14 amino acids. Germline assignment: CDR1 WSHSY and CDR2 SAAADI. With V trimmed by 2 bases and J by 5 bases, 5 bases remained unmatched. CDR3: CASSEDRVGETQYF. In DNA form, the CDR3 reads TGCGCCAGCAGTGAGGACAGGGTAGGGGAGACCCAGTACTTC.

The rearrangement links TRBV7-3 to TRBJ1-1; TRBD1 aligns across 9 bases. Germline V gives CDR1 SGHTA, CDR2 FQGTGA. The CDR3 length is 15 residues. Trimming removed 0 bases from V and 7 bases from J; junction bases left unmatched: 6. CDR3 protein: CASSLTGTGNREAFF. CDR3 coding DNA: TGTGCCAGCAGCTTAACGGGGACAGGGAACCGTGAAGCTTTCTTT. Full variable domain (remainder filled in from reference TRBV7-3 and TRBJ1-1): GAGVSQTPSNKVTEKGKYVELRCDPISGHTALYWYRQSLGQGPEFLIYFQGTGAADDSGLPNDRFFAVRPEGSVSTLKIQRTERGDSAVYLCASSLTGTGNREAFFGQGTRLTVV.

This chain connects TRBV24-1 to TRBJ2-2; D gene unclear. Germline V gives CDR1 KGHDR, CDR2 SFDVKD. Trimming stripped 3 bases from V and 3 bases from J, with 10 bases between. This CDR3 spans 15 amino acids. CDR3 region: CATSDPTRDTGELFF. The CDR3, as DNA: TGTGCCACCAGTGATCCGACTCGGGACACCGGGGAGCTGTTTTTT.

CDR3: CASSLVTGGTYNEQFF. The CDR3 DNA follows: TGCGCCAGCAGCTTGGTGACAGGGGGCACTTACAATGAGCAGTTCTTC. J is TRBJ2-1 and V is TRBV5-1; 10 bases are shared with TRBD1. Trimming cost V 0 bases and J 4 bases; bases outside gene matches: 4. This CDR3 has 16 amino acids. Germline V gene lookup returns CDR1 SGHRS and CDR2 YFSETQ.

This sequence joins TRBV11-3 and TRBJ2-7; no clear D. From germline, CDR1 is SGHNT and CDR2 YENEEA. The germline V and J ends were trimmed by 5 bases and 2 bases, with 10 bases remaining between them. The CDR3 loop spans 13 amino acids. The CDR3, as DNA: TGTGCCAGCAGCCTAACGGTAACCTACGAGCAGTACTTC. It specifies CASSLTVTYEQYF.

V is TRBV19 and J is TRBJ2-7; 8 bases are a match to TRBD1. Germline V gene lookup returns CDR1 LNHDA and CDR2 SQIVND (reference sequence). This CDR3 has 14 amino acids. The V gene end was trimmed by 5 bases and the J gene end by 3 bases; junction bases not matched to a gene: 6. The CDR3 nucleotides read TGTGCCAGTAGTCCGGACAGGGTGGGCTACGAGCAGTACTTC. Translated, it gives CASSPDRVGYEQYF.

The J gene is TRBJ2-5, the V gene TRBV7-2; 9 bases fit TRBD2. CDR1 and CDR2 (germline): SGHTA, FQGNSA. Germline trimming cut 7 bases from V and 5 bases from J; bases unmatched to any gene: 11. The CDR3 loop spans 15 amino acids. This CDR3 is CASILAGGPGETQYF. As DNA, the CDR3 is TGTGCCAGCATACTGGCGGGGGGGCCAGGGGAGACCCAGTACTTC.

The chain has TRBV11-2 and TRBJ2-6; D gene unclear. This CDR3 has 17 residues. V was shortened by 5 bases and J by 0 bases, with 14 bases between the two germline ends. Germline assignment: CDR1 SGHAT and CDR2 FQNNGV. The CDR3 sequence: CASSRHQLLSGANVLTF. The DNA of the CDR3 is TGTGCCAGCAGCCGTCATCAACTCCTCTCTGGGGCCAACGTCCTGACTTTC.

The V and J genes are TRBV2 and TRBJ2-3, with D unclear. V dropped 5 bases and J dropped 4 bases, with 13 bases sitting between them. This CDR3 region has 14 residues. Germline CDR1 reads SNHLY; CDR2 reads FYNNEI. Written as DNA, the CDR3 is TGTGCCAGCAGTCGGGTCCTGGCCGCAGATACGCAGTATTTT. Translation: CASSRVLAADTQYF.

The chain employs TRBV5-5 and TRBJ1-2, with a weak D call TRBD1 (5 bases). The CDR3 totals 15 residues. Germline-derived CDR1 and CDR2 are SGHKS and YYEKEE (reference sequence). Deletions cut 2 bases from V and 3 bases from J, with 14 bases between. CDR3 in amino acids: CASSLVEGGDYGYTF. The CDR3 nucleotides are TGTGCCAGCAGCTTAGTTGAGGGAGGGGACTATGGCTACACCTTC.

V and J are TRBV9 and TRBJ1-2, with D perhaps matching TRBD1 (6 bases). From germline, CDR1 is SGDLS and CDR2 YYNGEE. The CDR3 totals 15 residues. The germline V and J ends were trimmed by 4 bases and 6 bases, with 19 bases remaining between them. CDR3 protein: CASSPGDGRGHGYTF. DNA for the CDR3: TGTGCCAGCAGCCCTGGGGATGGCAGGGGACATGGCTACACCTTC.

The chain couples TRBV6-5 to TRBJ1-6; D call uncertain. Germline loops: CDR1 MNHEY, CDR2 SVGAGI. Trimming took 8 bases from V and 7 from J, leaving 12 bases between them. The CDR3 runs to 13 residues. The CDR3 spells CASATGSNSPLHF. CDR3 DNA sequence: TGTGCCAGCGCCACGGGGTCGAATTCACCCCTCCACTTT.

The genes are TRBV12-3 or TRBV12-4 and TRBJ1-5, with a tentative D call TRBD1 (5 bases). Trimming removed 3 bases from V and 11 bases from J, with 11 bases in between. CDR3 size: 12 residues. DNA for the CDR3: TGTGCCAGCAGTTTTTTGGACACGGCCCAGCATTTT. This gives the protein CASSFLDTAQHF.

V and J are TRBV3-1 (or the pseudogene TRBV3-2) and TRBJ1-2; a weak D match, TRBD1 (5 bases). The CDR3 sequence is 15 residues long. In germline, CDR1 is LGHDT, CDR2 YNNKEL (reference sequence). Trimming pared 0 bases from V and 4 bases from J, leaving 12 bases between. The CDR3 bases are TGTGCCAGCAGCCAAGATGAGGAGGGACTCTATGGCTACACCTTC. Translated, it gives CASSQDEEGLYGYTF.

The CDR3 reads CASSKGETQYF. CDR3 nucleotides: TGTGCCAGCAGTAAGGGGGAGACCCAGTACTTC. The chain has TRBV2 and TRBJ2-5; tentative D call: TRBD1 (5 bases). Trimming stripped 5 bases from V and 5 bases from J, with 6 bases between. Germline V gene sequence: CDR1 SNHLY, CDR2 FYNNEI. CDR3 length: 11 residues.

This clone appeared a single time. The chain carries TRBV27 and TRBJ1-2; D gene ambiguous. The CDR3 has 13 amino acids. The V end was cut by 6 bases, the J end by 6 bases, with 14 bases between. From germline, CDR1 is MNHEY and CDR2 SMNVEV (reference sequence). This CDR3 reads CASSLISGNGYTF. The CDR3 DNA follows: TGTGCCAGCAGCCTTATCTCCGGGAATGGCTACACCTTC.

The gene calls are TRBV7-9 and TRBJ2-7; TRBD2 might be the D (5 bases). CDR3 length: 13 residues. CDR1 is SEHNR and CDR2 is FQNEAQ in the germline V gene (reference sequence). Deletions cut 5 bases from V and 3 bases from J, with 11 bases between. CDR3 region: CASSPAEGYEQYF. DNA for the CDR3: TGTGCCAGCAGCCCGGCTGAGGGCTACGAGCAGTACTTC. The full variable domain, with the rest looked up from reference TRBV7-9 and TRBJ2-7, is DTGVSQNPRHKITKRGQNVTFRCDPISEHNRLYWYRQTLGQGPEFLTYFQNEAQLEKSRLLSDRFSAERPKGSFSTLEIQRTEQGDSAMYLCASSPAEGYEQYFGPGTRLTVT.

The chain recombines TRBV5-1 with TRBJ1-4; maybe TRBD1 (6 bases). This CDR3 spans 15 amino acids. Germline lookup yields CDR1 SGHRS and CDR2 YFSETQ. Trimming stripped 1 base from V and 7 bases from J, with 14 bases between. CDR3 protein: CASSLSTRGSEKLFF. CDR3 coding DNA: TGCGCCAGCAGCTTGAGTACCAGGGGTAGTGAAAAACTGTTTTTT.

This clone came up a few times. The V and J genes are TRBV5-1 and TRBJ2-5, with 10 positions matching TRBD2. Germline V lookup: CDR1 SGHRS, CDR2 YFSETQ. The CDR3 covers 14 residues. The J segment lost 2 bases and the V segment lost 2 bases, leaving 0 bases of the junction unmatched. The CDR3: CASSLAGGQETQYF. The CDR3 coding sequence is TGCGCCAGCAGCTTAGCGGGGGGGCAAGAGACCCAGTACTTC.

V gene TRBV18 combines with J gene TRBJ2-7; D gene uncertain. Trimming stripped 3 bases from V and 1 base from J, with 7 bases between. Germline CDR1 reads KGHSH; CDR2 reads LQKENI. The CDR3 totals 13 residues. CDR3 nucleotides: TGTGCCAGCTCACCGGGCACTTCCTACGAGCAGTACTTC. Its translation is CASSPGTSYEQYF.

V and J are TRBV7-9 and TRBJ1-1, with a possible D match to TRBD1 (5 bases). The germline V gene encodes CDR1 SEHNR and CDR2 FQNEAQ (reference sequence). The CDR3 runs 14 residues. Trimming took off 0 bases at V and 4 bases at J, with 9 bases between the two ends. The CDR3 reads CASSLAGGTTEAFF. DNA of the CDR3: TGTGCCAGCAGCTTAGCCGGGGGGACCACTGAAGCTTTCTTT.

This sequence joins TRBV9 and TRBJ2-1; possibly TRBD1 for D (6 bases). Trimming took off 5 bases at V and 8 bases at J, with 14 bases between the two ends. Germline CDR1 SGDLS, CDR2 YYNGEE. The CDR3 spans 13 residues. Here the CDR3 DNA reads TGTGCCAGCAGTGGCGCACAGGGCTATGAGCAGTTCTTC. This translates into CASSGAQGYEQFF.

The J gene is TRBJ2-7, the V gene TRBV18, with 8 bases matching TRBD1. The trim removed 5 bases at V and 3 bases at J, leaving 9 bases unmatched. Germline V gene data show CDR1 as KGHSH and CDR2 as LQKENI. The length of the CDR3 is 15 residues. Written as DNA, the CDR3 is TGTGCCAGCTCATCCGGACAGGGTCCGGGCTACGAGCAGTACTTC. This sequence encodes CASSSGQGPGYEQYF.

In this sample, this clone turned up a few times. The CDR3 sequence: CASSPWDRGVTEAFF. As DNA, the CDR3 is TGTGCCAGCTCACCATGGGACAGAGGAGTCACTGAAGCTTTCTTT. The chain recombines TRBV18 with TRBJ1-1; 7 bases fit TRBD1. Germline CDR1 is KGHSH and CDR2 is LQKENI. This CDR3 contains 15 residues. Trimming at V came to 2 bases and at J to 4 bases, leaving 7 bases not matched to a gene.